What follows describes a single T cell receptor (beta chain). The antigen remains unidentified. These data come from a study of OX40 agonist ivuxolimab in advanced cancers. Study-wide context: Dose-escalation subjects each had hepatocellular carcinoma, melanoma, renal cell or head and neck cancer. Aged roughly 23 to 85 with a mean of approximately 57 years, they were 75% to 85% male. Allowance was made for prior anti-PD-1, anti-PD-L1 or anti-CTLA-4 therapy, and roughly 40% had some. General study findings and limits: The expanded peripheral T cells' antigen specificity was not determined.

The CDR3 runs 11 residues. The V end lost 8 bases, the J end lost 0 bases, and 5 bases lay between the germline ends. Per germline, CDR1 MDHEN and CDR2 SYDVKM. TCRdb keeps only in-frame clones here, not all; method: immunoSEQ multiplex PCR. The sample includes about 77,000 clones, over 85% of them seen just once. The V gene is TRBV28, the J gene TRBJ2-7; no reliable D call. Sequencing used CD4+ or CD8+ T cells sorted from blood, obtained in a trial of the OX40 agonist ivuxolimab. The receptor's source is an adult with an advanced solid tumor such as melanoma, head and neck, liver or kidney cancer. The CDR3: CASRNSYEQYF. The CDR3 DNA reads TGTGCCAGCCGAAACTCCTACGAGCAGTACTTC.